The 28 T cell receptor beta chains reported below all come from one sample, sequenced in a study of blood T cells in healthy people across ages. Alongside a J-beta primer mix, a sample-barcoded 5' primer served in a second PCR lasting roughly 7 to 12 cycles. TCRdb used MiXCR to reprocess the 5' RACE reads, holding one entry per CDR3 protein. The sample lists around 780,000 distinct CDR3 sequences, more than 25% occurring once. In addition, the sample was reused for a study of T cells of mothers and their children.

The specimen sequenced was blood. These TCRs come from a boy between 10 and 17 years old in good health.

The rearrangement uses TRBV7-9 and TRBJ1-1; TRBD1 is a possible D gene (5 bases). The CDR3 is 12 amino acids. CDR1 is SEHNR, CDR2 FQNEAQ, per germline (reference sequence). The germline V and J ends were trimmed by 6 bases and 10 bases, with 15 bases remaining between them. CDR3 protein: CASSSGPNRAFF. As DNA, the CDR3 is TGTGCCAGCAGTTCAGGGCCAAATCGAGCTTTCTTT. Full variable domain (outside the CDR3, taken from reference TRBV7-9 and TRBJ1-1): DTGVSQNPRHKITKRGQNVTFRCDPISEHNRLYWYRQTLGQGPEFLTYFQNEAQLEKSRLLSDRFSAERPKGSFSTLEIQRTEQGDSAMYLCASSSGPNRAFFGQGTRLTVV.

V usage is TRBV7-2 and J usage is TRBJ1-2; D is ambiguous. The CDR3 has 14 amino acids. V shed 3 bases and J shed 3 bases, with 11 bases lying between them. CDR1 and CDR2 (germline): SGHTA, FQGNSA. CDR3 coding DNA: TGTGCCAGCAGCTTGTCCGACGGCCACTATGGCTACACCTTC. This gives the protein CASSLSDGHYGYTF.

This clonotype was observed at least ten times. This chain connects TRBV19 to TRBJ2-5; 9 positions match TRBD1. Gene TRBJ2-7 matches the end of the DNA better, so the J call may be wrong. The germline CDR1 and CDR2 sequences are LNHDA and SQIVND (reference sequence). This CDR3 is 14 amino acids long. This CDR3 is CASSAGTGPYEQYF. The CDR3 bases are TGTGCCAGTAGTGCCGGGACAGGGCCCTACGAGCAGTACTTC.

The gene calls are TRBV15 and TRBJ2-1; D gene ambiguous. The J call may be wrong; the DNA end is better matched by TRBJ2-7. CDR1 is LNHNV, CDR2 YYDKDF, per germline (reference sequence). CDR3 length: 15 residues. This chain's CDR3 is CATSRDMSPDYEQYF. CDR3 coding DNA: TGTGCCACCAGCAGAGATATGTCTCCAGACTACGAGCAGTACTTC.

The J gene is TRBJ2-3, the V gene TRBV7-2, with a weak D call TRBD2 (6 bases). Germline V gene data show CDR1 as SGHTA and CDR2 as FQGNSA. This CDR3 has 15 residues. The V gene lost 1 base and the J gene lost 1 base, with 9 bases spanning the gap. CDR3 sequence reads: CASSLGGEGTDTQYF. The CDR3 DNA reads as TGTGCCAGCAGCTTAGGGGGGGAGGGCACAGATACGCAGTATTTT.

The chain joins TRBV28 to TRBJ1-4; D may be TRBD1 (5 bases). Trimming removed 10 bases at V and 10 bases at J, with 16 bases between. CDR3 size: 12 residues. Germline-derived CDR1 and CDR2 are MDHEN and SYDVKM. CDR3 in DNA: TGTGCCACCAGAAAGCCAGGGAGAAAACTGTTTTTT. This translates into CATRKPGRKLFF.

The genes are TRBV29-1 and TRBJ1-1; D not certain. V lost 1 base and J lost 1, with 7 bases in between. This CDR3 region has 13 residues. The germline V gene has CDR1 SQVTM and CDR2 ANQGSEA. The CDR3 loop is CSVEGQENTEAFF. In nucleotides, the CDR3 is TGCAGCGTTGAAGGCCAGGAGAACACTGAAGCTTTCTTT.

This chain connects TRBV11-2 to TRBJ2-1, with D possibly matching TRBD1 (6 bases). V shed 3 bases and J shed 9 bases, with 18 bases lying between them. Per the germline V gene, CDR1 is SGHAT and CDR2 is FQNNGV. The CDR3 is made up of 15 amino acids. The CDR3 DNA is TGTGCCAGCAGCTTTCAGGGGCTAGTAAGTAGTGAGCAGTTCTTC. It codes for CASSFQGLVSSEQFF. Supplemented by reference TRBV11-2 and TRBJ2-1, the full variable domain reads EAGVAQSPRYKIIEKRQSVAFWCNPISGHATLYWYQQILGQGPKLLIQFQNNGVVDDSQLPKDRFSAERLKGVDSTLKIQPAKLEDSAVYLCASSFQGLVSSEQFFGPGTRLTVL.

J is TRBJ1-2 and V is TRBV29-1; D possibly corresponds to TRBD1 (6 bases). V shed 6 bases and J shed 3 bases, with 11 bases lying between them. This CDR3 has 12 amino acids. Germline lookup yields CDR1 SQVTM and CDR2 ANQGSEA. CDR3: CSVQGPYYGYTF. The CDR3 DNA sequence: TGCAGCGTGCAGGGGCCGTACTATGGCTACACCTTC.

This clonotype occurred a few times. The V call is TRBV7-6, the J call TRBJ2-2; no reliable D call. The V and J ends lost 8 bases and 0 bases respectively, with 13 bases between them. Per the germline V gene, CDR1 is SGHVS and CDR2 is FNYEAQ. This CDR3 comprises 15 residues. The CDR3 loop reads CASARLPTNTGELFF. In DNA, the CDR3 is TGTGCCAGCGCCCGGCTACCAACGAACACCGGGGAGCTGTTTTTT.

A word on this clonotype: Possible read error: a much larger clone is one base away. The CDR3 spells CASGSQGASIEAFF. CDR3 in DNA: TGTGCTAGTGGTTCCCAGGGGGCCAGCATTGAAGCTTTCTTT. V usage is TRBV12-5 and J usage is TRBJ1-1, with 8 positions matching TRBD1. The CDR3 has 14 residues. The V gene end was trimmed by 4 bases and the J gene end by 7 bases; junction bases not matched to a gene: 8. CDR1 is LGHNT, CDR2 FRNRAP, per germline.

Only a few counts were recorded for this clonotype. The chain is built from TRBV4-1 and TRBJ2-1; D not resolved. The V end was cut by 0 bases, the J end by 9 bases, with 12 bases between. The CDR3 is 14 amino acids. CDR1 is MGHRA and CDR2 is YSYEKL in the germline V gene. The CDR3 is CASSQDQKFSEQFF. The CDR3 bases are TGCGCCAGCAGCCAAGATCAGAAGTTTAGTGAGCAGTTCTTC.

The rearrangement joins TRBV5-1 to TRBJ2-7; 8 nucleotides align to TRBD2. This CDR3 is 15 amino acids long. J gave up 0 bases and V 4 bases, and 6 bases lay outside the gene matches. CDR1 and CDR2 (germline): SGHRS, YFSETQ. CDR3 sequence (DNA): TGCGCCAGCAGCCTTACGGGGACTAGCTCCTACGAGCAGTACTTC. Encoded protein: CASSLTGTSSYEQYF.

This clonotype was seen only a few times. The chain uses TRBV11-2 and TRBJ2-1; D is possibly TRBD1 (6 bases). The CDR3 totals 15 residues. V was trimmed by 5 bases and J by 4 bases, leaving 15 bases between them. Looked up from germline, CDR1 is SGHAT and CDR2 is FQNNGV. CDR3 bases: TGTGCCAGCAGCCAAGTGACAGGACGTTACAATGAGCAGTTCTTC. The encoded protein is CASSQVTGRYNEQFF.

As to this clonotype: An end of the junction does not agree with germline; a read error may underlie this. This chain connects TRBV11-2 to TRBJ2-5; tentatively, D is TRBD1 or TRBD2 (5 bases each). The CDR3 is 13 amino acids. Per the germline V gene, CDR1 is SGHAT and CDR2 is FQNNGV. The CDR3 nucleotides are TGTACCAGCAGACGGCCCGGGACCCCTTCCCAGTACTTC. It translates to CTSRRPGTPSQYF.

V is TRBV12-3 or TRBV12-4 and J is TRBJ2-5; 11 bases align to TRBD1. The DNA end favors TRBJ2-1, so the J call may be wrong. The CDR3 has 16 residues. CDR3 loop: CASSPLGQGAGGEQFF. The CDR3 region has the DNA TGTGCCAGCAGCCCGCTCGGACAGGGGGCAGGGGGTGAGCAGTTCTTC.

This sequence joins TRBV9 and TRBJ1-3, with D maybe TRBD1 (5 bases). The germline V and J ends were trimmed by 4 bases and 0 bases, with 8 bases remaining between them. Germline CDR1 reads SGDLS; CDR2 reads YYNGEE. CDR3 length equals 14 residues. CDR3 loop: CASSNQGSGNTIYF. Here the CDR3 DNA reads TGTGCCAGCAGCAACCAGGGCTCTGGAAACACCATATATTTT. Full variable domain (rest looked up from reference TRBV9 and TRBJ1-3): DSGVTQTPKHLITATGQRVTLRCSPRSGDLSVYWYQQSLDQGLQFLIQYYNGEERAKGNILERFSAQQFPDLHSELNLSSLELGDSALYFCASSNQGSGNTIYFGEGSWLTVV.

V is TRBV3-1 and J is TRBJ1-1; perhaps TRBD1 as D (5 bases). There are 13 residues in the CDR3. V lost 3 bases and J lost 11, with 16 bases in between. CDR1 LGHDT and CDR2 YNNKEL come from the germline V gene (reference sequence). DNA of the CDR3: TGTGCCAGCAGCCAGGGGGGAAGCCGGCGGGCTTTCTTT. Encoded protein: CASSQGGSRRAFF.

Only one count was recorded for this clonotype. The gene calls are TRBV12-5 and TRBJ2-7, with 9 positions matching TRBD1. This CDR3 has 16 residues. The trim removed 1 base at V and 1 base at J, leaving 5 bases unmatched. CDR1 and CDR2 from the germline V gene are LGHNT and FRNRAP. CDR3 DNA sequence: TGTGCTAGTGGTTTGGGACAGGGGGTAAGTTCCTACGAGCAGTACTTC. Protein product: CASGLGQGVSSYEQYF.

The table lists this clonotype with a few counts. The V call is TRBV18, the J call TRBJ1-2; D remains unclear. CDR3 length equals 14 residues. With 2 bases removed from V and 4 bases from J, the gap between germline ends came to 11 bases. Germline CDR1 reads KGHSH; CDR2 reads LQKENI. CDR3 nucleotides: TGTGCCAGCTCACCAGGAGAGGAAGTCTATGGCTACACCTTC. Translated: CASSPGEEVYGYTF. Supplemented by reference TRBV18 and TRBJ1-2, the full variable domain reads NAGVMQNPRHLVRRRGQEARLRCSPMKGHSHVYWYRQLPEEGLKFMVYLQKENIIDESGMPKERFSAEFPKEGPSILRIQQVVRGDSAAYFCASSPGEEVYGYTFGSGTRLTVV.

The V call is TRBV9, the J call TRBJ2-7, with TRBD1 identical over 7 bases. The CDR3 totals 16 residues. CDR1 and CDR2 (germline): SGDLS, YYNGEE. The J segment lost 6 bases and the V segment lost 0 bases, leaving 12 bases of the junction unmatched. The CDR3 here is CASSVAPDRTLGEQYF. The CDR3 DNA reads TGTGCCAGCAGCGTAGCGCCGGACAGGACCCTCGGCGAGCAGTACTTC. The complete variable domain, with remaining parts taken from reference TRBV9 and TRBJ2-7, reads DSGVTQTPKHLITATGQRVTLRCSPRSGDLSVYWYQQSLDQGLQFLIQYYNGEERAKGNILERFSAQQFPDLHSELNLSSLELGDSALYFCASSVAPDRTLGEQYFGPGTRLTVT.

This clonotype came up once. This sequence joins TRBV5-1 and TRBJ1-4, with D possibly being TRBD1 (5 bases). CDR1 and CDR2 from the germline V gene are SGHRS and YFSETQ. Trimming took 0 bases from V and 5 from J, leaving 14 bases between them. The CDR3 runs to 16 residues. The CDR3 nucleotides read TGCGCCAGCAGCTTGGGACAGTTCTCCGTAAATGAAAAACTGTTTTTT. This gives the protein CASSLGQFSVNEKLFF.

The chain joins TRBV6-1 to TRBJ2-4; TRBD2 matches 11 bases. Germline lookup yields CDR1 MNHNS and CDR2 SASEGT. J was trimmed by 0 bases and V by 6 bases; bases with no gene match: 7. The CDR3 loop spans 17 amino acids. Here the CDR3 reads CASSQGLADLAKNIQYF. For the CDR3, the DNA is TGTGCCAGCAGCCAGGGACTAGCGGACCTAGCCAAAAACATTCAGTACTTC.

There are a few counts of this clonotype. The rearrangement joins TRBV12-3 or TRBV12-4 to TRBJ2-4; unclear D gene. V lost 4 bases, J lost 0 bases, and 10 bases lay in between. The CDR3 has 15 amino acids. The CDR3 bases are TGTGCCAGCAGTTACTCGGTCTTAGCCAAAAACATTCAGTACTTC. Protein: CASSYSVLAKNIQYF.

CDR3 residues: CATSRDWRDNYGYTF. CDR3 sequence (DNA): TGTGCCACCAGCAGAGATTGGAGGGACAACTATGGCTACACCTTC. The chain joins TRBV15 to TRBJ1-2; D possibly corresponds to TRBD1 (5 bases). V was cut by 0 bases and J by 2 bases, with 10 bases left in between. Germline CDR1 LNHNV, CDR2 YYDKDF (reference sequence). The CDR3 spans 15 residues.

This clonotype was found once. The genes are TRBV28 and TRBJ1-2; 8 bases line up with TRBD1. This CDR3 contains 12 residues. CDR1 is MDHEN, CDR2 SYDVKM, per germline. The V segment lost 7 bases and the J segment 6 bases; nucleotides outside the gene matches: 4. The CDR3 here is CASNGQGNGYTF. In DNA, the CDR3 is TGTGCCAGCAACGGACAGGGCAATGGCTACACCTTC.

This clonotype was seen a handful of times. The V call is TRBV2, the J call TRBJ2-5, with 7 bases identical to TRBD2. CDR3 length equals 12 residues. V gave up 4 bases and J gave up 9 bases; unmatched junction bases: 5. Germline loops: CDR1 SNHLY, CDR2 FYNNEI. This CDR3 is CASSVSGGAQYF. The CDR3 bases are TGTGCCAGCAGTGTCTCTGGGGGGGCCCAGTACTTC.

This sequence joins TRBV27 and TRBJ2-3, with 7 bases aligning to TRBD1. The CDR3 is 14 residues long. Germline lookup yields CDR1 MNHEY and CDR2 SMNVEV (reference sequence). With 3 bases clipped from V and 5 bases from J, the junction kept 5 bases outside the gene matches. CDR3 nucleotide sequence: TGTGCCAGCAGTTTTTACAGGGGAGTAGATACGCAGTATTTT. This sequence encodes CASSFYRGVDTQYF.